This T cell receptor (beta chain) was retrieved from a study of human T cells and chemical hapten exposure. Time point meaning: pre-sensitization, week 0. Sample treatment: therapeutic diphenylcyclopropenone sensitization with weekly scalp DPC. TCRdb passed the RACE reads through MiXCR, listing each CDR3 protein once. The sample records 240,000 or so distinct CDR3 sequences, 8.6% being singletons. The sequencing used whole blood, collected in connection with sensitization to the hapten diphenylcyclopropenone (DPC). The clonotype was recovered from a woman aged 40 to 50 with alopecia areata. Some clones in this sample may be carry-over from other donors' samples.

CDR3 nucleotide sequence: TGTGCCAGCAGCTGGGGGACTAGCGGGCTACTGGGTGATGAGCAGTTCTTC. Its protein is CASSWGTSGLLGDEQFF. V and J are TRBV7-8 and TRBJ2-1; 12 bases agree with TRBD2. Losses at the gene ends were 4 bases for V and 8 bases for J; bases not matched to a gene: 12. The length of the CDR3 is 17 residues. The germline CDR1 and CDR2 sequences are SGHVS and FQNEAQ.